The T cell receptor (beta chain) described here comes from a study of PD-1 blockade in classical Hodgkin lymphoma. Overall study results and limits: Healthy donors were reported to have higher baseline TCR diversity than newly diagnosed patients.

About this clone itself: Its antigen remains unknown.

The CDR3 loop spans 18 amino acids. CDR1 KGHSY and CDR2 FQNENV come from the germline V gene. V dropped 0 bases and J dropped 4; count of bases not matched to a gene: 11. Every patient had relapsed following autologous stem cell transplantation, and cohorts differed in brentuximab vedotin exposure. Assay: immunoSEQ multiplex PCR; the TCRdb copy retains only in-frame clones and omits some. The sample comprises around 150,000 clones, around 84% of which are singletons, and about 9.3% rests with the top ten. V is TRBV16 and J is TRBJ2-1; 8 bases agree with TRBD2. Sequenced here: peripheral blood mononuclear cells (PBMCs), sampled before the second cycle of nivolumab. The TCR was taken from a human donor with classical Hodgkin lymphoma. CDR3 nucleotides: TGTGCCAGCAGCCAATCTACGGTTCGGGGGGGGAGTTACAATGAGCAGTTCTTC. Amino acid sequence: CASSQSTVRGGSYNEQFF.